Listed here is a single TCR beta chain. This specimen belongs to a study of blood T cell repertoires in COVID-19. Study context: Italy, Spain and the United States were the sources of the convalescent and acute COVID-19 samples. T cells, B-cell-depleted T cells, or PBMCs provided the cDNA or gDNA that served as material.

Original processing methods: Estimated nucleated cell counts came from reference gene primer amplification. Clones were read by immunoSEQ multiplex PCR, and TCRdb kept only the in-frame ones, dropping some. V and J calls and clone size are copied from that table; D and trimming were computed from the DNA. The sample yields 150,000 to 200,000 clones, 85% to 90% seen once. Germline V gene lookup returns CDR1 MNHEY and CDR2 SMNVEV (reference sequence). Trimming shortened V by 6 bases and J by 2 bases, and 17 bases separated the two germline ends. This CDR3 comprises 15 residues. The specimen was peripheral blood. The chain links TRBV27 to TRBJ2-7; no firm D call. The TCR comes from a human donor in a cohort sampled during active COVID-19. In DNA form, the CDR3 reads TGTGCCAGCAGCGCCTTAGTCCTGGGCACCTACGAGCAGTACTTC. Protein product: CASSALVLGTYEQYF.